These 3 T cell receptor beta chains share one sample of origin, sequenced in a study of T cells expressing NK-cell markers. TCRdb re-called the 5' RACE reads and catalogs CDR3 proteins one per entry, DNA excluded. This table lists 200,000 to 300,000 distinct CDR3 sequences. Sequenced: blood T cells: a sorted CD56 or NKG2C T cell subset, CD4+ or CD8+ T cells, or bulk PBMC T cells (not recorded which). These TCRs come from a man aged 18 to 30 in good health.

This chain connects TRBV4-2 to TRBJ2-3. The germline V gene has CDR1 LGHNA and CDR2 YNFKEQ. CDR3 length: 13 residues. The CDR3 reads CASSQARSDTQYF.

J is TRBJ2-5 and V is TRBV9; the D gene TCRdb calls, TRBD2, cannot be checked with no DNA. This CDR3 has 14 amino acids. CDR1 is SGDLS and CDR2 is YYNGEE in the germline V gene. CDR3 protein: CASSVGSGPETQYF.

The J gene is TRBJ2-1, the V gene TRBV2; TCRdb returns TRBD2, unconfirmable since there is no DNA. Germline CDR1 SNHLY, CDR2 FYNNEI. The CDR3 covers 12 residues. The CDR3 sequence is CASSDWREKQFF.